The clone carrying this T cell receptor beta chain was observed at least ten times. Its antigen is still unknown. Per the germline V gene, CDR1 is LNHDA and CDR2 is SQIVND (reference sequence). V dropped 2 bases and J dropped 0 bases, with 11 bases sitting between them. The CDR3 loop spans 15 amino acids. The data belong to a study of early T cells in non-severe SARS-CoV-2 infection. Study details: Sequencing targeted bulk RNA from unsorted whole blood, leaving chains unpaired. General study findings and limits: VDJdb matching favored anti-spike CD8 responses, missing private and CD4 specificities.

Each cDNA molecule carried a unique molecular identifier. TCRdb re-derived calls from the 5' RACE reads in MiXCR, one entry per CDR3 protein. The table has roughly 25,000 distinct CDR3 sequences, approximately 4% seen once. The receptor was derived from an adult who was a healthcare worker with PCR-confirmed SARS-CoV-2 infection or an uninfected control (not recorded which). J is TRBJ2-7 and V is TRBV19; the D gene could be TRBD1 or TRBD2 (5 bases each). The specimen sequenced was whole blood. CDR3 protein: CASSIRDGFSYEQYF. The CDR3 DNA reads TGTGCCAGTAGTATAAGGGACGGATTCTCCTACGAGCAGTACTTC. Full variable domain (outside the CDR3, taken from reference TRBV19 and TRBJ2-7): DGGITQSPKYLFRKEGQNVTLSCEQNLNHDAMYWYRQDPGQGLRLIYYSQIVNDFQKGDIAEGYSVSREKKESFPLTVTSAQKNPTAFYLCASSIRDGFSYEQYFGPGTRLTVT.